This passage covers 12 T cell receptor beta chains from one sample sequenced in a study of shared T cell receptors in the human thymus. Only in-frame clones appear in the TCRdb table, and some are missing; sequencing was by immunoSEQ multiplex PCR. In the table there are 500,000 to 750,000 clones, 88% of which are singletons. This sample was shared with a second study, whose subject was human thymus T cells.

Sequencing used thymocytes. These receptors all stem from a boy younger than two with a congenital heart defect.

The table lists this clone with a count of one. DNA of the CDR3: TGTGCCAGCAGCCCAAAACGGACTAGCGAGTACAATGAGCAGTTCTTC. As protein: CASSPKRTSEYNEQFF. The rearrangement joins TRBV5-6 to TRBJ2-1, with TRBD2 matching over 9 bases. Trimming removed 4 bases from V and 4 bases from J; junction bases left unmatched: 9. This CDR3 comprises 16 residues. Germline V gene lookup returns CDR1 SGHDT and CDR2 YYEEEE.

The rearrangement links TRBV4-3 to TRBJ2-5, with TRBD2 matching 10 bases. V lost 0 bases, J lost 6 bases, and 10 bases stayed unmatched. This CDR3 is 17 amino acids long. Germline loops: CDR1 LGHNA, CDR2 YSLEER. The CDR3 here is CASSQDSASGSGKTQYF. Written as DNA, the CDR3 is TGCGCCAGCAGCCAAGATTCGGCTAGCGGGAGTGGAAAGACCCAGTACTTC.

This chain links TRBV6-5 with TRBJ2-7, with D possibly being TRBD1 (5 bases). Germline CDR1 and CDR2: MNHEY and SVGAGI. V was pared by 0 bases and J by 7 bases, with 16 bases between. CDR3 length: 15 amino acids. The CDR3 DNA follows: TGTGCCAGCAGTTACTCCCGGACCCTCCCAGGGGAGCAGTACTTC. Amino acid sequence: CASSYSRTLPGEQYF.

The rearrangement uses TRBV11-3 and TRBJ2-7, with 10 bases fitting TRBD2. With V trimmed by 5 bases and J by 7 bases, 20 bases remained unmatched. The germline gives CDR1 SGHNT, CDR2 YENEEA. The length of the CDR3 is 18 residues. In DNA, the CDR3 is TGTGCCAGCAGCCGGCAGTCCCGGCCTAGCGGGAGTCGCGGAGAGCAGTACTTC. Protein: CASSRQSRPSGSRGEQYF.

This sequence joins TRBV27 and TRBJ2-2; 9 nucleotides line up with TRBD2. Per the germline V gene, CDR1 is MNHEY and CDR2 is SMNVEV (reference sequence). V dropped 7 bases and J dropped 5; count of bases not matched to a gene: 11. This CDR3 has 16 residues. The CDR3 DNA reads as TGTGCCAGCACCCAGGGAGCGGGAGGTGGAACCGGGGAGCTGTTTTTT. As protein: CASTQGAGGGTGELFF.

The chain couples TRBV27 to TRBJ2-7, with 8 positions matching TRBD1. Germline values: CDR1 MNHEY, CDR2 SMNVEV (reference sequence). The junction had 4 bases not matched to a gene; V was cut back by 6 bases and J by 9 bases. The CDR3 sequence is 11 residues long. The CDR3 loop reads CASSQQGVQYF. CDR3 in DNA: TGTGCCAGCAGCCAACAGGGGGTGCAGTACTTC.

The chain uses TRBV6-6 and TRBJ1-1, with D possibly being TRBD1 (5 bases). Germline assignment: CDR1 MNHNY and CDR2 SVGAGI (reference sequence). This CDR3 has 14 residues. V was cut by 6 bases and J by 5 bases, with 16 bases left in between. The CDR3 here is CASSPGHPWTEAFF. In DNA, the CDR3 is TGTGCCAGCAGCCCAGGGCACCCGTGGACTGAAGCTTTCTTT.

DNA of the CDR3: TGCGCCAGCAGCAAGGGGGATACCGGGGAGCTGTTTTTT. Translated, it gives CASSKGDTGELFF. The chain has TRBV5-1 and TRBJ2-2, with a weak D call TRBD1 (6 bases). The CDR3 is made up of 13 amino acids. V lost 4 bases and J lost 5, with 9 bases in between. The germline CDR1 and CDR2 sequences are SGHRS and YFSETQ. The variable domain in full, completed from reference TRBV5-1 and TRBJ2-2, reads KAGVTQTPRYLIKTRGQQVTLSCSPISGHRSVSWYQQTPGQGLQFLFEYFSETQRNKGNFPGRFSGRQFSNSRSEMNVSTLELGDSALYLCASSKGDTGELFFGEGSRLTVL.

The count of this clone is one. The rearrangement links TRBV19 to TRBJ2-1; the match to TRBD2 covers 11 bases. Trimming at V came to 3 bases and at J to 2 bases, leaving 15 bases not matched to a gene. CDR1 LNHDA and CDR2 SQIVND come from the germline V gene (reference sequence). This CDR3 comprises 20 residues. The CDR3 region has the DNA TGTGCCAGTAGTATCAAACTAGCGGGAGTGCGTAGTTCGGCCTACAATGAGCAGTTCTTC. Protein: CASSIKLAGVRSSAYNEQFF.

The chain uses TRBV14 and TRBJ2-7; D is perhaps TRBD1 (6 bases). Germline assignment: CDR1 SGHDN and CDR2 FVKESK. This CDR3 has 16 residues. V was clipped by 2 bases and J by 4 bases, with 18 bases between them. Written as DNA, the CDR3 is TGTGCCAGCAGCCAAACCCCGGGCAGGGGTCCGTACGAGCAGTACTTC. This encodes CASSQTPGRGPYEQYF.

This clone was seen once. The chain couples TRBV6-5 to TRBJ2-3; TRBD2 matches 11 bases. The CDR3 runs to 15 residues. CDR1 is MNHEY, CDR2 SVGAGI, per germline. Trimming cost V 6 bases and J 3 bases; bases outside gene matches: 5. The CDR3 region has the DNA TGTGCCAGCAGCACTAGCGGGGGTGGTACAGATACGCAGTATTTT. Translated: CASSTSGGGTDTQYF.

This chain links TRBV5-1 with TRBJ1-3; D gene ambiguous. V shed 3 bases and J shed 4 bases, with 11 bases lying between them. The CDR3 extends over 14 amino acids. Germline loops: CDR1 SGHRS, CDR2 YFSETQ. The CDR3 DNA is TGCGCCAGCAGCTCGGACTCAGCCGGAAACACCATATATTTT. Its translation is CASSSDSAGNTIYF.